The sequence of this T cell receptor beta chain was determined in a study of T cell responses to AZD1222 COVID-19 vaccine. Study-level points and caveats: Repertoires were obtained solely post-peak T cell response. Donors were largely white British and mainly female; clonal diversity was possibly underestimated. Of spike-specific TCRs, nearly half reportedly target regions left unmutated in variants.

The germline V gene encodes CDR1 MNHEY and CDR2 SVGAGI. This CDR3 has 13 amino acids. V lost 0 bases and J 13 bases, leaving 15 bases between the germline ends. The protocol was immunoSEQ multiplex PCR, while the TCRdb copy is restricted to in-frame clones and leaves out a portion. The sample consists of around 140,000 clones, about 90% of them appearing once. For this clone: Its antigen is as yet unknown.

Analysis merged second doses at about 4 or about 12 weeks. The rearrangement links TRBV6-5 to TRBJ2-5; D is ambiguous. Sequenced material: peripheral blood, taken 28 days after the second AZD1222 dose. The TCR sequence derives from an adult who received the AZD1222 COVID-19 vaccine. The chain's CDR3 is CASSYSKAGAWYF. Here the CDR3 DNA reads TGTGCCAGCAGTTACTCGAAGGCAGGTGCATGGTACTTC.